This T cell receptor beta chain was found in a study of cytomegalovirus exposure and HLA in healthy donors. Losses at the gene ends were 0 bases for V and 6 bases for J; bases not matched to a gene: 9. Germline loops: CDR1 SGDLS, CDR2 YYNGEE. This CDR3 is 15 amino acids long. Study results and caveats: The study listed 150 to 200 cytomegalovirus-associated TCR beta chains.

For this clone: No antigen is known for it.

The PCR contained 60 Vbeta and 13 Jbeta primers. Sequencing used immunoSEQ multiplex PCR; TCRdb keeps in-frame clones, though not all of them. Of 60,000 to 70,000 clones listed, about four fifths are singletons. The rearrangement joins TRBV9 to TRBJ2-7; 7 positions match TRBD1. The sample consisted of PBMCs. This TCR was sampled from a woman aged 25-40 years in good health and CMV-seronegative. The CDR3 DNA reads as TGTGCCAGCAGCGTAGAGGGACAGAGATCCGCCGAGCAGTACTTC. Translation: CASSVEGQRSAEQYF.